This T cell receptor beta chain was documented in a study of T-cell memory formation after mild COVID-19. Using constant-segment primers, 5'RACE produced TCR alpha and TCR beta cDNA libraries carrying sample barcodes and UMIs. MiXCR, run by TCRdb on the 5' RACE reads, gives a single entry per CDR3 protein. The sample shows hundreds of thousands of distinct CDR3 sequences, roughly 20% of them seen only once. The length of the CDR3 is 16 residues. J lost 6 bases, V lost 0 bases, and 7 bases had no gene match. Germline CDR1 SNHLY, CDR2 FYNNEI. With regard to this clonotype: Its antigen is as yet unknown.

Overall study findings and caveats: The study detected some responding clones in pre-infection memory, suggesting cross-reactive memory joined. From day 15 to 85, contracting clones were balanced between CD4 and CD8, whereas later expanders leaned toward CD4+. CM and EM subsets held most contracting CD4+ clones; EMRA held CD8+ ones.

Input material: PBMCs or a T cell subset sorted from them (not recorded which). The rearrangement links TRBV2 to TRBJ1-2, with 10 bases identical to TRBD1. The TCR sequence derives from an adult woman who had mild COVID-19 (a few samples of this study predate the infection). Cell type and time point are not known. The CDR3 sequence: CASSEALGGQGNGYTF. The CDR3 DNA sequence: TGTGCCAGCAGTGAAGCGCTTGGGGGACAGGGGAATGGCTACACCTTC.